Following are 28 T cell receptor beta chains from one sample sequenced in a study of somatic mutations in cytotoxic T cells in rheumatoid arthritis. The protocol was immunoSEQ multiplex PCR, while the TCRdb copy is restricted to in-frame clones and leaves out a portion. The data contain approximately 5,000 clones, approximately 80% of them seen just once; the ten biggest clones take up 35% to 45%. Sequenced: CD8+ T cells sorted from blood. Receptors originate from an older man with rheumatoid arthritis.

This chain connects TRBV6-4 to TRBJ1-4; D is perhaps TRBD1 (6 bases). Looked up from germline, CDR1 is MRHNA and CDR2 is SNTAGT. Deletions cut 2 bases from V and 4 bases from J, with 32 bases between. CDR3 length: 22 residues. In DNA, the CDR3 is TGTGCCAGCAGTGACGAATCGGGGTACAGGGAATCGGCTCGGCCTTATAATGAAAAACTGTTTTTT. Translating it yields CASSDESGYRESARPYNEKLFF.

The chain combines TRBV12-2 with TRBJ1-4. TRBV12-2 is marked as a pseudogene. The CDR3 loop spans 15 amino acids. CDR3 DNA sequence: TGTGCAAGTCGCTTAGCGAAGGCGGGGAATGAAAAACTGTTTTTT. This sequence encodes CASRLAKAGNEKLFF.

This clone was detected once. This CDR3 reads CASSITSSSSYEQYF. The CDR3 DNA is TGTGCCAGTAGTATAACCTCGTCGAGCTCCTACGAGCAGTACTTC. The V call is TRBV19, the J call TRBJ2-7; D is unresolved. This CDR3 spans 15 amino acids. From germline, CDR1 is LNHDA and CDR2 SQIVND (reference sequence). V shed 2 bases and J shed 0 bases, with 11 bases lying between them.

The chain recombines TRBV4-1 with TRBJ2-3; 10 positions match TRBD2. CDR3 size: 14 residues. Trimming took 6 bases from V and 6 from J; bases not matched to a gene: 6. The germline gives CDR1 MGHRA, CDR2 YSYEKL. CDR3 sequence: CASRKLSGRDTQYF. CDR3 DNA sequence: TGCGCCAGCAGAAAACTTAGCGGGAGGGATACGCAGTATTTT.

The J gene is TRBJ2-1, the V gene TRBV5-1; D might be TRBD2 (6 bases). Trimming removed 0 bases from V and 4 bases from J, with 11 bases in between. CDR1 is SGHRS and CDR2 is YFSETQ in the germline V gene. This CDR3 is built from 15 residues. The CDR3 here is CASSLGLGTYNEQFF. The CDR3 nucleotides are TGCGCCAGCAGCTTGGGACTAGGGACTTACAATGAGCAGTTCTTC.

The chain couples TRBV6-5 to TRBJ1-1, with D tentatively TRBD1 (6 bases). The CDR3 extends over 13 amino acids. From germline, CDR1 is MNHEY and CDR2 SVGAGI. V gave up 0 bases and J gave up 10 bases, with 12 bases separating them. The CDR3: CASSYSSIGGAFF. In DNA form, the CDR3 reads TGTGCCAGCAGTTACTCGAGTATAGGGGGAGCTTTCTTT.

The table lists this clone with a few counts. V gene TRBV10-3 combines with J gene TRBJ2-7, with D maybe TRBD2 (6 bases). The CDR3 extends over 14 amino acids. The V end lost 8 bases, the J end lost 3 bases, and 17 bases lay between the germline ends. Looked up from germline, CDR1 is ENHRY and CDR2 is SYGVKD. The CDR3 bases are TGTGCCATCTCCGAGGCTAGCGCGATCTACGAGCAGTACTTC. This translates into CAISEASAIYEQYF.

The genes are TRBV2 and TRBJ1-1; 7 bases are a match to TRBD1. Germline V gene sequence: CDR1 SNHLY, CDR2 FYNNEI. The V gene end was trimmed by 5 bases and the J gene end by 0 bases; junction bases not matched to a gene: 6. The CDR3 loop spans 15 amino acids. CDR3 region: CASSRDSIMNTEAFF. CDR3 in DNA: TGTGCCAGCAGTCGGGACAGCATCATGAACACTGAAGCTTTCTTT. Combining the CDR3 with reference TRBV2 and TRBJ1-1 gives the whole variable domain EPEVTQTPSHQVTQMGQEVILRCVPISNHLYFYWYRQILGQKVEFLVSFYNNEISEKSEIFDDQFSVERPDGSNFTLKIRSTKLEDSAMYFCASSRDSIMNTEAFFGQGTRLTVV.

This chain connects TRBV21-1 to TRBJ2-5; the D call in the table, TRBD1, was not verified against the DNA. TRBV21-1 is flagged as a pseudogene. This CDR3 region has 17 residues. The DNA for the CDR3 is TGTGCCAGCAGCAAATGGGGGCGCTTACCCCACCAAGAGACCCAGTACTTC. Residues: CASSKWGRLPHQETQYF.

The V call is TRBV28, the J call TRBJ2-7; 10 positions agree with TRBD1. Germline assignment: CDR1 MDHEN and CDR2 SYDVKM. Losses at the gene ends were 6 bases for V and 4 bases for J; bases not matched to a gene: 6. This CDR3 contains 14 residues. The CDR3 protein is CASRRQGARYEQYF. The CDR3 nucleotides are TGTGCCAGCAGAAGACAGGGGGCGAGGTACGAGCAGTACTTC.

The rearrangement joins TRBV5-1 to TRBJ2-2, with D perhaps matching TRBD1 (7 bases). Trimming took 5 bases from V and 9 from J, leaving 14 bases between them. This CDR3 comprises 13 residues. Per germline, CDR1 SGHRS and CDR2 YFSETQ. CDR3 in DNA: TGCGCCAGCAGAGTCGGAGGGGGCCGGGAGCTGTTTTTT. As protein: CASRVGGGRELFF.

V and J are TRBV7-2 and TRBJ2-1, with 10 bases lining up with TRBD2. This CDR3 contains 17 residues. Germline CDR1 reads SGHTA; CDR2 reads FQGNSA. The J segment lost 6 bases and the V segment lost 2 bases, leaving 10 bases of the junction unmatched. CDR3 protein: CASSLLKGAGGVNEQFF. Here the CDR3 DNA reads TGTGCCAGCAGCTTATTAAAAGGAGCGGGGGGGGTCAATGAGCAGTTCTTC.

The rearrangement links TRBV4-1 to TRBJ2-3; TRBD2 aligns across 7 bases. Trimming cost V 4 bases and J 0 bases; bases outside gene matches: 4. The CDR3 loop spans 15 amino acids. Germline loops: CDR1 MGHRA, CDR2 YSYEKL. DNA for the CDR3: TGCGCCAGCAGCCTTAGCGGGTCTAGCACAGATACGCAGTATTTT. Residues: CASSLSGSSTDTQYF.

The gene calls are TRBV7-9 and TRBJ2-7; 9 nucleotides match TRBD1. CDR3 length equals 11 residues. CDR1 SEHNR and CDR2 FQNEAQ come from the germline V gene (reference sequence). The CDR3 nucleotides read TGTTGTACAGGGGGCTGGTACGACGGGTACTTC. Encoded protein: CCTGGWYDGYF.

V usage is TRBV2 and J usage is TRBJ2-3; perhaps TRBD2 as D (6 bases). The germline CDR1 and CDR2 sequences are SNHLY and FYNNEI. Trimming shortened V by 7 bases and J by 0 bases, and 11 bases separated the two germline ends. The CDR3 loop spans 14 amino acids. CDR3 protein: CASTRRGSTDTQYF. CDR3 nucleotide sequence: TGTGCCAGCACTAGGCGGGGTAGCACAGATACGCAGTATTTT.

The V call is TRBV2, the J call TRBJ2-1, with 10 bases fitting TRBD2. Germline CDR1 and CDR2: SNHLY and FYNNEI. J was trimmed by 1 base and V by 1 base; bases with no gene match: 1. The CDR3 contains 16 residues. CDR3 region: CASSEVAGGSYNEQFF. In nucleotides, the CDR3 is TGTGCCAGCAGTGAAGTAGCGGGGGGTTCCTACAATGAGCAGTTCTTC.

The V call is TRBV10-2, the J call TRBJ2-5; 8 nucleotides line up with TRBD1. The length of the CDR3 is 16 residues. The ends lost 5 bases at V and 0 bases at J; junction bases unmatched: 8. CDR1 is WSHSY, CDR2 SAAADI, per germline. The CDR3 nucleotides read TGCGCCAGCAGTTCCGGGACAGGCCTGTACCAAGAGACCCAGTACTTC. Amino acid sequence: CASSSGTGLYQETQYF.

The chain carries TRBV9 and TRBJ2-1; 10 bases fit TRBD2. Trimming at V came to 3 bases and at J to 0 bases, leaving 3 bases not matched to a gene. The CDR3 contains 16 residues. Germline loops: CDR1 SGDLS, CDR2 YYNGEE. CDR3 sequence: CASSAPSGSSYNEQFF. Written as DNA, the CDR3 is TGTGCCAGCAGCGCCCCTAGCGGGAGCTCCTACAATGAGCAGTTCTTC.

The sample holds a few counts of this clone. The chain has TRBV5-8 and TRBJ2-5, with D maybe TRBD1 (6 bases). The CDR3 has 11 residues. Germline V CDR1 and CDR2: SGHTS, YDEGEE. The V and J ends lost 5 bases and 5 bases respectively, with 7 bases between them. CDR3 loop: CASSTGETQYF. The CDR3 DNA follows: TGTGCCAGCAGTACAGGGGAGACCCAGTACTTC. The complete variable domain, with remaining parts taken from reference TRBV5-8 and TRBJ2-5, reads EAGVTQSPTHLIKTRGQQATLRCSPISGHTSVYWYQQALGLGLQFLLWYDEGEERNRGNFPPRFSGRQFPNYSSELNVNALELEDSALYLCASSTGETQYFGPGTRLLVL.

The chain carries TRBV5-1 and TRBJ1-1; TRBD1 matches at 8 bases. Germline V CDR1 and CDR2: SGHRS, YFSETQ. The junction had 2 bases not matched to a gene; V was cut back by 4 bases and J by 3 bases. CDR3 length: 13 amino acids. CDR3 DNA: TGCGCCAGCAGCCCAGGGGGCTACACTGAAGCTTTCTTT. Protein: CASSPGGYTEAFF.

This chain links TRBV9 with TRBJ1-2; the D is unclear. The germline CDR1 and CDR2 sequences are SGDLS and YYNGEE. The CDR3 consists of 14 residues. Trimming shortened V by 0 bases and J by 5 bases, and 11 bases separated the two germline ends. The DNA for the CDR3 is TGTGCCAGCAGCGTAGATGAGGGAGGATATGGCTACACCTTC. This codes for CASSVDEGGYGYTF. The full variable domain, completed using reference TRBV9 and TRBJ1-2, is DSGVTQTPKHLITATGQRVTLRCSPRSGDLSVYWYQQSLDQGLQFLIQYYNGEERAKGNILERFSAQQFPDLHSELNLSSLELGDSALYFCASSVDEGGYGYTFGSGTRLTVV.

This clone came up a few times. The rearrangement uses TRBV5-6 and TRBJ2-5; 7 bases agree with TRBD1. Germline CDR1 SGHDT, CDR2 YYEEEE. V lost 1 base, J lost 6 bases, and 9 bases stayed unmatched. This CDR3 has 15 residues. DNA for the CDR3: TGTGCCAGCAGCTTGAAGCTGGGGGACAGAAAGACCCAGTACTTC. Protein product: CASSLKLGDRKTQYF.

This clone was detected only a few times. This chain joins TRBV10-3 and TRBJ2-1; 10 bases agree with TRBD2. The germline gives CDR1 ENHRY, CDR2 SYGVKD. The CDR3 contains 16 residues. J lost 3 bases, V lost 3 bases, and 5 bases had no gene match. The CDR3 loop is CAISESLAGVYNEQFF. CDR3 DNA: TGTGCCATCAGTGAATCTCTAGCGGGGGTCTACAATGAGCAGTTCTTC.

This clone was detected only once. The J gene is TRBJ2-3, the V gene TRBV6-4; 10 nucleotides match TRBD2. V shed 4 bases and J 6 bases; nucleotides not matched to a gene: 10. CDR3 length equals 16 residues. Looked up from germline, CDR1 is MRHNA and CDR2 is SNTAGT. CDR3 residues: CASSGQSGGADDTQYF. The CDR3, as DNA: TGTGCCAGCAGTGGACAGAGCGGGGGGGCTGATGATACGCAGTATTTT.

This rearrangement joins TRBV4-1 to TRBJ2-5; D is possibly TRBD1 (6 bases). CDR3 length: 16 amino acids. Per germline, CDR1 MGHRA and CDR2 YSYEKL. V gave up 0 bases and J gave up 4 bases, with 15 bases separating them. This chain's CDR3 is CASSQERTAYGETQYF. The CDR3 nucleotides are TGCGCCAGCAGCCAAGAGAGGACAGCCTACGGAGAGACCCAGTACTTC.

V and J are TRBV10-1 and TRBJ2-7; tentative D call: TRBD1 (6 bases). Trimming removed 0 bases from V and 2 bases from J, with 11 bases in between. Germline assignment: CDR1 WNHNN and CDR2 SYGVQD (reference sequence). This CDR3 region has 15 residues. CDR3 DNA: TGCGCCAGCAGTGAGTCCGGCAGGGGAGCCTACGAGCAGTACTTC. Protein: CASSESGRGAYEQYF.

This clone has only a few counts. V usage is TRBV4-1 and J usage is TRBJ1-1; D unclear. The germline gives CDR1 MGHRA, CDR2 YSYEKL. This CDR3 region has 14 residues. The V gene lost 1 base and the J gene lost 4 bases, with 10 bases spanning the gap. CDR3 in DNA: TGCGCCAGCAGCCAAGTGGTAAGCGCCACTGAAGCTTTCTTT. This gives the protein CASSQVVSATEAFF.

This clone is deemed hyperexpanded. The V call is TRBV9, the J call TRBJ2-3, with a tentative D call TRBD1 (6 bases). V was cut by 4 bases and J by 1 base, with 16 bases left in between. Germline V gene sequence: CDR1 SGDLS, CDR2 YYNGEE. The CDR3 is 16 amino acids. The CDR3 is CASSLEGVSGTDTQYF. For the CDR3, the DNA is TGTGCCAGCAGCTTAGAGGGGGTATCGGGCACAGATACGCAGTATTTT. The full variable domain, rest sourced from reference TRBV9 and TRBJ2-3, is DSGVTQTPKHLITATGQRVTLRCSPRSGDLSVYWYQQSLDQGLQFLIQYYNGEERAKGNILERFSAQQFPDLHSELNLSSLELGDSALYFCASSLEGVSGTDTQYFGPGTRLTVL.